This is a list of T cell receptor beta chains from one sample in a study of blood T cell repertoires in COVID-19. Some clones are missing from TCRdb's copy, which holds only in-frame ones; the method was immunoSEQ multiplex PCR. This sample carries about 250,000 clones, about nine tenths of them seen once, and the ten largest clones take around 1.7%. Sequencing was performed on PBMCs or T cells enriched from blood (not recorded which). These receptors were collected from a man aged 40-55 years who had recovered from COVID-19. The CDR3 runs from the conserved cysteine through the conserved F or W. The listing skips clone size in some rows; elsewhere it reads once, few, many or a size class.

>TRBV5-1|TRBJ1-1|once
CASSLRQANTEAFF
>TRBV6-5|TRBJ1-6|NA
CASNTRGSPLHF
>TRBV2|TRBJ1-5|NA
CASSEGQYSNQPQHF
>TRBV27|TRBJ2-1|NA
CASSSLGLEQFF
>TRBV11-3|TRBJ2-2|NA
CASSLVPDTGELFF
>TRBV28|TRBJ1-3|NA
CASSFRGVSRHTGNTIYF
>TRBV18|TRBJ1-3|NA
CASSPLDSSGNTIYF
>TRBV5-6|TRBJ1-2|NA
CASSLAAGDYRNYGYTF
>TRBV4-2|TRBJ2-7|once
CASSQSYLGGEQYF
>TRBV4-2|TRBJ1-4|NA
CASSQDTTGSTRAEKLFF
>TRBV7-3|TRBJ2-7|NA
CASSLQGESSYEQYF
>TRBV7-2|TRBJ1-1|NA
CASSYRAGDTEAFF
>TRBV10-3|TRBJ2-2|NA
CAIRESGTSTGELFF
>TRBV12-5|TRBJ1-1|NA
CASGLVPGVAEAFF
>TRBV19|TRBJ1-2|NA
CASSMLGGDYGYTF
>TRBV7-7|TRBJ2-1|NA
CASSSRAGQSYNEQFF
>TRBV5-1|TRBJ2-5|NA
CASSLMGQGAKETQYF
>TRBV28|TRBJ1-6|NA
CASKPLYSPLHF
>TRBV5-4|TRBJ2-7|NA
CASSSGQGDEQYF
>TRBV5-1|TRBJ2-3|NA
CASSAGEYTDTQYF
>TRBV7-2|TRBJ2-3|NA
CASSESRVSSTDTQYF
>TRBV28|TRBJ2-1|NA
CASSSPTQISNEQFF
>TRBV30|TRBJ1-5|NA
CAWSVGGNQPQHF
>TRBV6-4|TRBJ1-1|NA
CASSVGEGNTEAFF
>TRBV27|TRBJ1-1|NA
CASSWAGGINTEAFF
>TRBV30|TRBJ2-7|NA
CAWRTAPTYEQYF
>TRBV6-5|TRBJ1-5|once
CASTRDRRNQPQHF
>TRBV9|TRBJ1-1|NA
CASSAYPMNTEAFF
>TRBV5-5|TRBJ2-7|NA
CASSLAVTSGREQYF
>TRBV19|TRBJ2-7|NA
CASSTQTGEYEQYF
>TRBV10-3|TRBJ2-2|NA
CATRGQGDTGELFF
>TRBV7-2|TRBJ1-2|NA
CASSSPGTGDYGYTF